This TCR beta chain is from a study of regulatory T cells in long-lasting Graves disease. Study results and caveats: With persistent disease, TRBV28, TRBJ1-2 and TRBJ2-5 were the favored segments.

TCR beta libraries were built with iRepertoire HTBI primers and Arm-PCR of CDR3 regions. TCRdb recomputed calls from the multiplex PCR reads with MiXCR, one row per CDR3 protein. Found here are just over 600,000 distinct CDR3 sequences, less than 20% of them singletons; the top ten hold under 20%. Germline V gene data show CDR1 as LGHDT and CDR2 as YNNKEL (reference sequence). This CDR3 comprises 15 residues. The ends lost 3 bases at V and 3 bases at J; junction bases unmatched: 5. Documented time point: newly diagnosed GD, antithyroid drugs for less than 3 months. Making the TCR library involved RNA that had been extracted from PBMCs. This clonotype was counted a single time. Its antigen is not identified. These records were also assigned to another study, of T cells in Graves' hyperthyroidism and ophthalmopathy. From that report: Using the HTBI primer set, a first-round RT-PCR was run on the TCR CDR3. A 13 V-J signature model discriminated ophthalmopathy versus stable hyperthyroidism.

This chain uses TRBV3-1 with TRBJ1-1; 9 nucleotides line up with TRBD1. This receptor was obtained from a woman in her twenties or thirties with Graves disease. The sample was peripheral blood mononuclear cells (PBMCs), taken at new diagnosis, from a patient treated with antithyroid drugs. In DNA form, the CDR3 reads TGTGCCAGCAGCCACCTTGGACAGGGGCACACTGAAGCTTTCTTT. The encoded protein is CASSHLGQGHTEAFF.